Listed here are 18 T cell receptor beta chains from one sample, sequenced in a study of shared clonotypes between healthy human individuals. Some clones are missing from TCRdb's copy, which holds only in-frame ones; the method was immunoSEQ multiplex PCR. The sample holds 2 million to 2.5 million clones, roughly 93% seen once. The sequenced sample was naive CD4+ T cells from PBMCs. This sample's subset: CD45RA+ positively selected. The receptors come from a man aged 18 to 30 in good health. Some clones in this sample may be carry-over from other donors' samples.

This chain uses TRBV7-2 with TRBJ1-2; TRBD1 might be the D (6 bases). V was trimmed by 5 bases and J by 6 bases, leaving 16 bases between them. Germline loops: CDR1 SGHTA, CDR2 FQGNSA. The CDR3 consists of 14 residues. CDR3 protein: CASSTPTGRDGYTF. In nucleotides, the CDR3 is TGTGCCAGCAGCACACCTACAGGGCGAGATGGCTACACCTTC.

This chain joins TRBV6-5 and TRBJ1-5; 8 nucleotides line up with TRBD1. J was trimmed by 2 bases and V by 6 bases; bases with no gene match: 6. This CDR3 spans 15 amino acids. Germline loops: CDR1 MNHEY, CDR2 SVGAGI. The CDR3 DNA is TGTGCCAGCAGCCTTGGGACAGGTGGCAATCAGCCCCAGCATTTT. It translates to CASSLGTGGNQPQHF.

The gene calls are TRBV4-1 and TRBJ1-5; D call uncertain. The CDR3 consists of 15 residues. CDR1 MGHRA and CDR2 YSYEKL come from the germline V gene. V lost 2 bases, J lost 0 bases, and 8 bases lay in between. The CDR3 DNA sequence: TGCGCCAGCAGCCAATTCGCGGATAGCAATCAGCCCCAGCATTTT. It yields the protein CASSQFADSNQPQHF.

This clone was detected only a few times. The V call is TRBV7-2, the J call TRBJ1-4; TRBD1 agrees at 8 bases. With V trimmed by 4 bases and J by 0 bases, 7 bases remained unmatched. The germline gives CDR1 SGHTA, CDR2 FQGNSA. This CDR3 comprises 17 residues. CDR3 loop: CASSSGTGGATNEKLFF. CDR3 nucleotide sequence: TGTGCCAGCAGCTCAGGGACAGGTGGGGCAACTAATGAAAAACTGTTTTTT.

This sequence joins TRBV2 and TRBJ1-5; the D is unclear. Per the germline V gene, CDR1 is SNHLY and CDR2 is FYNNEI. The CDR3 runs to 13 residues. V gave up 5 bases and J gave up 11 bases, with 16 bases separating them. Here the CDR3 reads CASSQLPPEAQHF. DNA of the CDR3: TGTGCCAGCAGTCAGCTCCCCCCCGAGGCCCAGCATTTT.

This clone was recorded only once. As DNA, the CDR3 is TGTGCCAGCAGCCAAGATGGGGCTGGGGCCAACGTCCTGACTTTC. Translation gives CASSQDGAGANVLTF. This sequence joins TRBV14 and TRBJ2-6, with unresolved D. V was trimmed by 0 bases and J by 2 bases, leaving 5 bases between them. This CDR3 has 15 amino acids. Germline values: CDR1 SGHDN, CDR2 FVKESK. Looking up the rest from reference TRBV14 and TRBJ2-6 gives the full variable domain: EAGVTQFPSHSVIEKGQTVTLRCDPISGHDNLYWYRRVMGKEIKFLLHFVKESKQDESGMPNNRFLAERTGGTYSTLKVQPAELEDSGVYFCASSQDGAGANVLTFGAGSRLTVL.

The chain has TRBV5-1 and TRBJ2-1, with 8 bases fitting TRBD2. The CDR3 totals 15 residues. The germline gives CDR1 SGHRS, CDR2 YFSETQ. V dropped 4 bases and J dropped 7; count of bases not matched to a gene: 10. The CDR3 sequence is CASSPPAGAGNEQFF. For the CDR3, the DNA is TGCGCCAGCAGCCCGCCAGCGGGAGCAGGGAATGAGCAGTTCTTC. The full variable domain, rest sourced from reference TRBV5-1 and TRBJ2-1, is KAGVTQTPRYLIKTRGQQVTLSCSPISGHRSVSWYQQTPGQGLQFLFEYFSETQRNKGNFPGRFSGRQFSNSRSEMNVSTLELGDSALYLCASSPPAGAGNEQFFGPGTRLTVL.

The count of this clone is one. This chain joins TRBV9 and TRBJ2-4; 9 bases line up with TRBD1. The CDR3 runs to 15 residues. The J segment lost 8 bases and the V segment lost 4 bases, leaving 10 bases of the junction unmatched. The germline gives CDR1 SGDLS, CDR2 YYNGEE. This CDR3 is CASSPGDRAVDIQYF. Here the CDR3 DNA reads TGTGCCAGCAGCCCTGGGGACAGGGCCGTTGACATTCAGTACTTC.

The chain uses TRBV7-2 and TRBJ2-1; D is unresolved. Germline V lookup: CDR1 SGHTA, CDR2 FQGNSA. The CDR3 is 15 amino acids. V lost 2 bases, J lost 4 bases, and 12 bases lay in between. The DNA of the CDR3 is TGTGCCAGCAGCTTAAGGCCTCGCCGATACAATGAGCAGTTCTTC. Amino acid sequence: CASSLRPRRYNEQFF.

The rearrangement uses TRBV28 and TRBJ1-2; possibly TRBD1 for D (5 bases). Trimming took 8 bases from V and 8 from J, leaving 12 bases between them. The CDR3 has 11 amino acids. Germline V gene sequence: CDR1 MDHEN, CDR2 SYDVKM. The DNA for the CDR3 is TGTGCCAGCCAGGGCCCGATGGGCTACACCTTC. Its translation is CASQGPMGYTF.

With respect to this clone: The junction departs from germline at one end; a sequencing error may be responsible. Other DNA sequences from this sample encode an identical CDR3 as well. The chain couples TRBV7-3 to TRBJ2-2; TRBD2 is a possible D gene (5 bases). The germline V gene encodes CDR1 SGHTA and CDR2 FQGTGA. The CDR3 has 16 amino acids. CDR3 region: CASSLPGGPNTGELFF. The CDR3 coding sequence is TGTGCCAGCAGCCTCCCAGGCGGCCCGAACACCGGGGAACTGTTTTTT. The full variable domain, its missing parts supplied by reference TRBV7-3 and TRBJ2-2, is GAGVSQTPSNKVTEKGKYVELRCDPISGHTALYWYRQSLGQGPEFLIYFQGTGAADDSGLPNDRFFAVRPEGSVSTLKIQRTERGDSAVYLCASSLPGGPNTGELFFGEGSRLTVL.

The J gene is TRBJ2-7, the V gene TRBV19; D may be TRBD1 (5 bases). In germline, CDR1 is LNHDA, CDR2 SQIVND (reference sequence). Deletions cut 1 base from V and 2 bases from J, with 12 bases between. CDR3 length equals 15 residues. CDR3 amino acids: CASSIGSWGAYEQYF. The CDR3 coding sequence is TGTGCCAGTAGTATAGGAAGTTGGGGCGCCTACGAGCAGTACTTC.

The V gene is TRBV28, the J gene TRBJ1-3, with 8 bases matching TRBD1. CDR3 size: 15 residues. V trimming: 7 bases; J trimming: 4 bases; junction bases outside the gene matches: 9. The germline V gene has CDR1 MDHEN and CDR2 SYDVKM. CDR3 nucleotide sequence: TGTGCCAGCAAAGTCCCAGGGGGCACAGGAAACACCATATATTTT. Translating gives CASKVPGGTGNTIYF.

In regard to this clone: Other nucleotide sequences from this sample produce the same CDR3. The rearrangement uses TRBV7-3 and TRBJ2-3; 16 bases fit TRBD2. V was pared by 5 bases and J by 4 bases, with 3 bases of the junction left unmatched. The CDR3 has 16 residues. Per the germline V gene, CDR1 is SGHTA and CDR2 is FQGTGA. CDR3 protein: CASSPGLAGGADTQYF. CDR3 nucleotide sequence: TGTGCCAGCAGCCCGGGACTAGCGGGAGGGGCAGATACGCAGTATTTT. The full variable domain, its missing parts supplied by reference TRBV7-3 and TRBJ2-3, is GAGVSQTPSNKVTEKGKYVELRCDPISGHTALYWYRQSLGQGPEFLIYFQGTGAADDSGLPNDRFFAVRPEGSVSTLKIQRTERGDSAVYLCASSPGLAGGADTQYFGPGTRLTVL.

The chain carries TRBV5-1 and TRBJ2-1, with a tentative D call TRBD1 (5 bases). The CDR3 is 15 amino acids. Germline CDR1 SGHRS, CDR2 YFSETQ. Trimming took off 4 bases at V and 3 bases at J, with 14 bases between the two ends. The DNA of the CDR3 is TGCGCCAGCAGCCCCCGTGGGGCTTTCTACAATGAGCAGTTCTTC. This codes for CASSPRGAFYNEQFF.

With respect to this clone: At one end the junction does not follow the germline gene, possibly because of a read error. V gene TRBV10-3 combines with J gene TRBJ1-5; TRBD1 agrees at 7 bases. Germline V lookup: CDR1 ENHRY, CDR2 SYGVKD. The CDR3 sequence is 15 residues long. The CDR3 reads CAISQGGGFSQSQHF. In DNA, the CDR3 is TGTGCCATCAGTCAGGGGGGAGGATTCAGTCAGTCCCAGCATTTT.

DNA of the CDR3: TGTGCCAGCAGCCGCGGGAGGGGAACTAATGAAAAACTGTTTTTT. This gives the protein CASSRGRGTNEKLFF. The rearrangement uses TRBV7-8 and TRBJ1-4; D possibly corresponds to TRBD1 (5 bases). V lost 5 bases, J lost 1 base, and 11 bases lay in between. Germline CDR1 reads SGHVS; CDR2 reads FQNEAQ. This CDR3 spans 15 amino acids.

The chain uses TRBV18 and TRBJ1-1; 10 positions agree with TRBD1. V lost 3 bases and J lost 4; bases outside the gene matches: 5. This CDR3 has 15 amino acids. Germline CDR1 is KGHSH and CDR2 is LQKENI. CDR3 residues: CASSPTGGVSTEAFF. In nucleotides, the CDR3 is TGTGCCAGCTCACCGACAGGGGGCGTTTCCACTGAAGCTTTCTTT.